Shown below are 24 T cell receptor beta chains from a single sample sequenced in a study of OX40 agonist ivuxolimab in advanced cancers. Profiling relied on immunoSEQ multiplex PCR, and the TCRdb table lists in-frame clones only, not all of them. The sample shows 60,000 to 75,000 clones, about 88% of them seen only once. Specimen: CD4+ or CD8+ T cells sorted from blood, collected in a trial of the OX40 agonist ivuxolimab. Receptors were obtained from an adult with an advanced solid tumor such as melanoma, head and neck, liver or kidney cancer.

The V and J genes are TRBV5-1 and TRBJ2-5; possibly TRBD1 or TRBD2 for D (6 bases each). The CDR3 contains 16 residues. Germline CDR1 and CDR2: SGHRS and YFSETQ. The V and J ends lost 4 bases and 2 bases respectively, with 18 bases between them. As DNA, the CDR3 is TGCGCCAGCAGCCCGGGTGCTGGGGGGACACAAGAGACCCAGTACTTC. Translated, it gives CASSPGAGGTQETQYF.

V is TRBV7-2 and J is TRBJ1-1; D is unclear. The V and J ends lost 2 bases and 1 base respectively, with 8 bases between them. Germline V gene data show CDR1 as SGHTA and CDR2 as FQGNSA. The CDR3 covers 14 residues. The CDR3 region is CASSLSRGNTEAFF. The CDR3 DNA follows: TGTGCCAGCAGCTTATCACGAGGGAACACTGAAGCTTTCTTT.

This sequence joins TRBV5-1 and TRBJ1-1; D call uncertain. Trimming removed 3 bases at V and 1 base at J, with 10 bases between. Looked up from germline, CDR1 is SGHRS and CDR2 is YFSETQ. The CDR3 runs to 14 residues. The CDR3 region is CASSSPRGNTEAFF. CDR3 DNA sequence: TGCGCCAGCAGCTCCCCCCGAGGGAACACTGAAGCTTTCTTT.

This clone was recorded once. V and J are TRBV7-6 and TRBJ2-1; D is unclear. V lost 3 bases to trimming and J lost 7 bases, with 10 bases between them. CDR3 length equals 13 residues. In germline, CDR1 is SGHVS, CDR2 FNYEAQ. The CDR3 region is CASSLGSLNEQFF. CDR3 nucleotides: TGTGCCAGCAGCTTGGGTAGCTTAAATGAGCAGTTCTTC.

This clone was recorded once. The chain is built from TRBV7-2 and TRBJ1-2; D possibly corresponds to TRBD1 (5 bases). Trimming shortened V by 1 base and J by 3 bases, and 12 bases separated the two germline ends. In germline, CDR1 is SGHTA, CDR2 FQGNSA. The CDR3 has 15 amino acids. In nucleotides, the CDR3 is TGTGCCAGCAGCTTAGATCGCGGGGGGTACTATGGCTACACCTTC. As protein: CASSLDRGGYYGYTF.

The V gene is TRBV5-1, the J gene TRBJ2-5; D is unclear. V lost 0 bases, J lost 5 bases, and 14 bases lay in between. This CDR3 contains 15 residues. CDR1 is SGHRS, CDR2 YFSETQ, per germline. The CDR3: CASSLGMVVAETQYF. CDR3 DNA: TGCGCCAGCAGCTTGGGAATGGTGGTGGCGGAGACCCAGTACTTC.

The rearrangement links TRBV5-1 to TRBJ2-5; 8 bases are a match to TRBD1. The CDR3 loop spans 15 amino acids. Germline V gene sequence: CDR1 SGHRS, CDR2 YFSETQ. The V gene end was trimmed by 5 bases and the J gene end by 4 bases; junction bases not matched to a gene: 10. CDR3: CASSLRQGSGETQYF. The CDR3 DNA sequence: TGCGCCAGCAGTCTGAGACAGGGGAGCGGAGAGACCCAGTACTTC.

The genes are TRBV5-6 and TRBJ1-1; a weak D match, TRBD1 (6 bases). Per germline, CDR1 SGHDT and CDR2 YYEEEE. Trimming removed 4 bases at V and 1 base at J, with 14 bases between. This CDR3 comprises 15 residues. The CDR3 loop reads CASSGQQGRNTEAFF. The CDR3 DNA follows: TGTGCCAGCAGCGGTCAACAGGGTAGGAACACTGAAGCTTTCTTT.

The chain links TRBV4-3 to TRBJ2-2; possible D gene TRBD1, 6 bases. CDR3 length equals 13 residues. Germline CDR1 reads LGHNA; CDR2 reads YSLEER. The V end lost 4 bases, the J end lost 6 bases, and 9 bases lay between the germline ends. DNA of the CDR3: TGCGCCAGCAGCCGAGACAGGTCCGGGGAGCTGTTTTTT. The encoded protein is CASSRDRSGELFF.

The chain recombines TRBV15 with TRBJ2-7, with 7 bases lining up with TRBD1. J gave up 5 bases and V 0 bases, and 13 bases lay outside the gene matches. CDR3 length: 17 amino acids. CDR1 is LNHNV, CDR2 YYDKDF, per germline (reference sequence). CDR3 DNA: TGTGCCACCAGCAGAGATAAGACCAGGGGGTCAGAAAACGAGCAGTACTTC. As protein: CATSRDKTRGSENEQYF.

This clone was found once. This chain connects TRBV19 to TRBJ2-1; D possibly matches TRBD1 or TRBD2 (5 bases each). CDR1 and CDR2 from the germline V gene are LNHDA and SQIVND (reference sequence). V gave up 4 bases and J gave up 1 base, with 11 bases separating them. This CDR3 region has 15 residues. The CDR3 DNA reads as TGTGCCAGTAGTAGACAGAGGAGGTCCTACAATGAGCAGTTCTTC. Protein sequence: CASSRQRRSYNEQFF. Using reference TRBV19 and TRBJ2-1 for the parts outside the CDR3, the full variable domain is DGGITQSPKYLFRKEGQNVTLSCEQNLNHDAMYWYRQDPGQGLRLIYYSQIVNDFQKGDIAEGYSVSREKKESFPLTVTSAQKNPTAFYLCASSRQRRSYNEQFFGPGTRLTVL.

This clone showed up just a few times. The chain is built from TRBV29-1 and TRBJ1-5, with TRBD1 as a possible D gene (5 bases). Germline CDR1 is SQVTM and CDR2 is ANQGSEA. The CDR3 is 13 residues long. Trimming removed 4 bases at V and 6 bases at J, with 13 bases between. The CDR3: CSVVGGDSQPQHF. DNA for the CDR3: TGCAGCGTTGTGGGGGGTGACAGTCAGCCCCAGCATTTT.

The chain is built from TRBV11-3 and TRBJ2-2; D remains unclear. Trimming cost V 2 bases and J 5 bases, with 6 bases left between them. The CDR3 has 13 amino acids. Looked up from germline, CDR1 is SGHNT and CDR2 is YENEEA. Here the CDR3 reads CASSLSWTGELFF. In DNA, the CDR3 is TGTGCCAGCAGCTTATCATGGACCGGGGAGCTGTTTTTT.

The rearrangement uses TRBV5-4 and TRBJ2-3, with D possibly matching TRBD2 (5 bases). V was shortened by 0 bases and J by 3 bases, with 8 bases between the two germline ends. Germline V gives CDR1 SGHNT, CDR2 YYREEE (reference sequence). The CDR3 sequence is 14 residues long. The CDR3 DNA reads as TGTGCCAGCAGCTTGGGAGGGCGGACAGATACGCAGTATTTT. Its translation: CASSLGGRTDTQYF. Supplemented by reference TRBV5-4 and TRBJ2-3, the full variable domain reads ETGVTQSPTHLIKTRGQQVTLRCSSQSGHNTVSWYQQALGQGPQFIFQYYREEENGRGNFPPRFSGLQFPNYSSELNVNALELDDSALYLCASSLGGRTDTQYFGPGTRLTVL.

The chain joins TRBV2 to TRBJ1-6, with D possibly being TRBD1 (5 bases). Trimming cost V 3 bases and J 4 bases, with 13 bases left between them. This CDR3 comprises 16 residues. Looked up from germline, CDR1 is SNHLY and CDR2 is FYNNEI. This chain's CDR3 is CASSDVQGSYNSPLHF. The CDR3 DNA sequence: TGTGCCAGCAGTGATGTCCAGGGCTCTTATAATTCACCCCTCCACTTT. Full variable domain (outside the CDR3, taken from reference TRBV2 and TRBJ1-6): EPEVTQTPSHQVTQMGQEVILRCVPISNHLYFYWYRQILGQKVEFLVSFYNNEISEKSEIFDDQFSVERPDGSNFTLKIRSTKLEDSAMYFCASSDVQGSYNSPLHFGNGTRLTVT.

The chain combines TRBV5-1 with TRBJ2-7, with a weak D call TRBD1 (6 bases). Germline V gene data show CDR1 as SGHRS and CDR2 as YFSETQ. V was trimmed by 2 bases and J by 4 bases, leaving 13 bases between them. CDR3 length equals 14 residues. In DNA, the CDR3 is TGCGCCAGCAGCTTAAGGTTAGGGGGATACGAGCAGTACTTC. It encodes CASSLRLGGYEQYF. The variable domain in full, completed from reference TRBV5-1 and TRBJ2-7, reads KAGVTQTPRYLIKTRGQQVTLSCSPISGHRSVSWYQQTPGQGLQFLFEYFSETQRNKGNFPGRFSGRQFSNSRSEMNVSTLELGDSALYLCASSLRLGGYEQYFGPGTRLTVT.

The chain is built from TRBV6-1 and TRBJ1-6; D unclear. Germline values: CDR1 MNHNS, CDR2 SASEGT. The CDR3 covers 16 residues. The V end was cut by 2 bases, the J end by 5 bases, with 13 bases between. The CDR3 region has the DNA TGTGCCAGCAGTGAATCGCGCAGGAGGGATAATTCACCCCTCCACTTT. It translates to CASSESRRRDNSPLHF.

The chain is built from TRBV18 and TRBJ2-1; TRBD2 might be the D (6 bases). This CDR3 comprises 15 residues. The germline CDR1 and CDR2 sequences are KGHSH and LQKENI. Trimming shortened V by 4 bases and J by 2 bases, and 12 bases separated the two germline ends. CDR3 region: CASSLGGAPYNEQFF. The CDR3 DNA reads TGTGCCAGCTCACTCGGCGGGGCCCCCTACAATGAGCAGTTCTTC.

V usage is TRBV7-2 and J usage is TRBJ1-4, with no clear D. The CDR3 contains 12 residues. Germline V gene lookup returns CDR1 SGHTA and CDR2 FQGNSA. Trimming took off 3 bases at V and 2 bases at J, with 1 base between the two ends. This chain's CDR3 is CASSFTNEKLFF. CDR3 DNA sequence: TGTGCCAGCAGCTTTACTAATGAAAAACTGTTTTTT.

The rearrangement uses TRBV27 and TRBJ2-1; TRBD1 might be the D (5 bases). Trimming shortened V by 8 bases and J by 14 bases, and 16 bases separated the two germline ends. The CDR3 loop spans 11 amino acids. The germline gives CDR1 MNHEY, CDR2 SMNVEV (reference sequence). The CDR3 protein is CASGSETEEFF. The DNA for the CDR3 is TGTGCCAGCGGTTCGGAGACAGAGGAGTTCTTC.

This clone appeared a single time. J is TRBJ1-5 and V is TRBV5-5; D remains ambiguous. The CDR3 consists of 15 residues. Trimming pared 0 bases from V and 4 bases from J, leaving 11 bases between. Germline V CDR1 and CDR2: SGHKS, YYEKEE (reference sequence). The CDR3 loop reads CASSLEATGNQPQHF. The CDR3 nucleotides are TGTGCCAGCAGCTTGGAAGCAACGGGTAATCAGCCCCAGCATTTT.

The chain is built from TRBV23-1 and TRBJ1-3; 9 bases line up with TRBD1. TRBV23-1 is noted as an ORF with a role that remains uncertain. V trimming: 3 bases; J trimming: 4 bases; junction bases outside the gene matches: 10. The CDR3 contains 17 residues. In DNA, the CDR3 is TGCGCCAGCAGTCAGTGTACAGGGGGCAGAGCCGGAAACACCATATATTTT. Its protein product is CASSQCTGGRAGNTIYF.

The chain links TRBV5-4 to TRBJ1-1; no definite D call. V lost 4 bases to trimming and J lost 6 bases, with 13 bases between them. The germline V gene has CDR1 SGHNT and CDR2 YYREEE (reference sequence). The CDR3 is 13 residues long. CDR3 nucleotide sequence: TGTGCCAGCAGCCGTTCGGACCCCCCTGAAGCTTTCTTT. Translated: CASSRSDPPEAFF. The whole variable domain, filled in from reference TRBV5-4 and TRBJ1-1, reads ETGVTQSPTHLIKTRGQQVTLRCSSQSGHNTVSWYQQALGQGPQFIFQYYREEENGRGNFPPRFSGLQFPNYSSELNVNALELDDSALYLCASSRSDPPEAFFGQGTRLTVV.

The chain uses TRBV5-4 and TRBJ1-1; no firm D call. The V gene's germline CDR1 is SGHNT and CDR2 YYREEE (reference sequence). Trimming left V 2 bases short and J 1 base short, with 9 bases between. CDR3 size: 14 residues. CDR3 sequence (DNA): TGTGCCAGCAGCTTTGAAGGGTGGAACACTGAAGCTTTCTTT. This sequence encodes CASSFEGWNTEAFF.